This T cell receptor beta chain was found in a study of blood T cells in healthy people across ages. CDR3 size: 12 residues. The germline V gene encodes CDR1 KGHDR and CDR2 SFDVKD. The V and J ends lost 4 bases and 9 bases respectively, with 9 bases between them. Through a sample-barcoded 5' primer and a J-beta primer mix, a second PCR was run for about 6 to 11 cycles. Each CDR3 protein is one row after TCRdb ran MiXCR on the 5' RACE reads. The table lists some 1.8 million distinct CDR3 sequences, 35% to 50% of them singletons, with more than 20% in the top ten. In terms of origin and age, donors were healthy Caucasian individuals from Russia aged about 6 to 90. A minimum of 6 micrograms of total RNA was extracted per sample. This clonotype was observed once.

Sequencing was done on a sample of blood. The chain joins TRBV24-1 to TRBJ2-1; D might be TRBD1 or TRBD2, each matching 5 bases. This TCR was recovered from a human donor in good health. CDR3 in amino acids: CATSEGVFEQFF. The CDR3 bases are TGTGCCACCAGTGAGGGGGTTTTTGAGCAGTTCTTC.